This T cell receptor beta chain was obtained from a study of cytomegalovirus exposure and HLA in healthy donors. As for the study in general: Previous work identified roughly 110 million unique TCR beta sequences from about 200 million T cells.

Germline lookup yields CDR1 MGHRA and CDR2 YSYEKL. Trimming left V 1 base short and J 4 bases short, with 11 bases between. The CDR3 sequence is 14 residues long. Study-wide findings and caveats: Segments of the TCR beta V type were, in most cases, productive about 87% or about 30% of the time in an earlier analysis. Near-uniform donor sequencing depth was presumed by presence/absence analyses.

The PCR employed 60 Vbeta primers together with 13 Jbeta primers. Assay used: immunoSEQ multiplex PCR; TCRdb lists only in-frame clones, some missing. The sample includes roughly 190,000 clones, roughly 80% of them seen just once. On this clone itself: The antigen is not known.

Specimen: PBMCs. The chain carries TRBV4-1 and TRBJ2-7; D gene unclear. The TCR was taken from a female donor in good health and CMV-seronegative. CDR3 amino acids: CASSQGQRNYEQYF. The CDR3 DNA is TGCGCCAGCAGCCAAGGCCAGAGGAATTACGAGCAGTACTTC.